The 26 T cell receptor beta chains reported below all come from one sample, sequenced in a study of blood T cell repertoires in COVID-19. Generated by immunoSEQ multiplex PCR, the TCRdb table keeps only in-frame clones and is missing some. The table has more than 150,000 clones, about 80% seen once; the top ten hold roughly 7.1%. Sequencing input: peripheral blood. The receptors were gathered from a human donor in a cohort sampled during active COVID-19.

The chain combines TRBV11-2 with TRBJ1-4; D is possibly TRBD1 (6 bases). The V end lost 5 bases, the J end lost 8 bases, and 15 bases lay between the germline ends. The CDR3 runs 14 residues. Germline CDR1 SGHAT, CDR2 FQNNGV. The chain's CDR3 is CASSLRGAGEKLFF. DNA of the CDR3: TGTGCCAGCAGCCTCCGGGGGGCCGGGGAAAAACTGTTTTTT.

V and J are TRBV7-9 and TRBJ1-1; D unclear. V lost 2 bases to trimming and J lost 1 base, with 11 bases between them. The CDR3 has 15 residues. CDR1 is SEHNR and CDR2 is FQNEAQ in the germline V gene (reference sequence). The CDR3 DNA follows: TGTGCCAGCAGCTTAAGCCAACCTCGGAACACTGAAGCTTTCTTT. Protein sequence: CASSLSQPRNTEAFF.

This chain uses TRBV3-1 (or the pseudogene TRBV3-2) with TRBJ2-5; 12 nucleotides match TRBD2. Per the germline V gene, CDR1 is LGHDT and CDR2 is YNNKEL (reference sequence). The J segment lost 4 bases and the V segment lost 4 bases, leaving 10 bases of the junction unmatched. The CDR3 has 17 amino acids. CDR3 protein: CASSPWTSGTVGETQYF. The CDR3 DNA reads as TGTGCCAGCAGCCCTTGGACTAGCGGGACAGTCGGAGAGACCCAGTACTTC.

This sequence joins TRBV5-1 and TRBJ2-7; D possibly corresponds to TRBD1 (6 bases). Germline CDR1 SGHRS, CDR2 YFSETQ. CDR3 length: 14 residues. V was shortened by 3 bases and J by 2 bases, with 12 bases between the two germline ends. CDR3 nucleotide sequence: TGCGCCAGCAGCTCCGCCGGGACAACCTACGAGCAGTACTTC. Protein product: CASSSAGTTYEQYF.

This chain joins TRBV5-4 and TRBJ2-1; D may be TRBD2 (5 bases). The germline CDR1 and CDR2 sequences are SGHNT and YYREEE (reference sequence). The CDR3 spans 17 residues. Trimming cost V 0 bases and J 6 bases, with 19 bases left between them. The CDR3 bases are TGTGCCAGCAGCTTGGAGACCTCCTCGGGGAGCGTCAATGAGCAGTTCTTC. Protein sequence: CASSLETSSGSVNEQFF.

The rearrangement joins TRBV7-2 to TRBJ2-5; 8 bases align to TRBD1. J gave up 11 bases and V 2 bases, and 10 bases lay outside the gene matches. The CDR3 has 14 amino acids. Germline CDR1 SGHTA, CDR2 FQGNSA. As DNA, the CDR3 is TGTGCCAGCAGCTTACGGCAGGGGGCTGGGTCTCAGTACTTC. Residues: CASSLRQGAGSQYF.

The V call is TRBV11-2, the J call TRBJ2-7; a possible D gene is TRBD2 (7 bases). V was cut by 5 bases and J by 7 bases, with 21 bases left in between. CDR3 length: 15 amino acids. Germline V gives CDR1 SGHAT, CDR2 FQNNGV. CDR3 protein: CASSLGGAGAGEQYF. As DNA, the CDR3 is TGTGCCAGCAGCCTAGGAGGGGCGGGGGCAGGGGAGCAGTACTTC.

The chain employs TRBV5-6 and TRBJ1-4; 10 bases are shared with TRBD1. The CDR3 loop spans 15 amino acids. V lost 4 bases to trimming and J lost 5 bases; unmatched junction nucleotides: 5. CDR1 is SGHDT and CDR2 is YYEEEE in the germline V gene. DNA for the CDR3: TGTGCCAGCAGCCTAGACAGGGGGCGAAATGAAAAACTGTTTTTT. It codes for CASSLDRGRNEKLFF.

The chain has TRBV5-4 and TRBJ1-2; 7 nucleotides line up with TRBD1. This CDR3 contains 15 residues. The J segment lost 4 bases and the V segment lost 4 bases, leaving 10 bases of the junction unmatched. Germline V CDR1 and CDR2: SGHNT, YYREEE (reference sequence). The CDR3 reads CASSPGGNRVYGYTF. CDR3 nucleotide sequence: TGTGCCAGCAGCCCAGGGGGGAACAGGGTCTATGGCTACACCTTC.

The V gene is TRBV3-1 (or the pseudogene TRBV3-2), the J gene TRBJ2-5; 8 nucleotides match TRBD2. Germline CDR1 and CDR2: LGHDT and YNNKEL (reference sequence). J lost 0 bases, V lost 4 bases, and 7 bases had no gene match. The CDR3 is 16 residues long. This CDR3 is CASSRRLASYQETQYF. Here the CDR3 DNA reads TGTGCCAGCAGCCGACGACTAGCGAGCTACCAAGAGACCCAGTACTTC.

The CDR3 DNA sequence: TGTGCCACCAGCAGTGACCGAGGCTACGAGCAGTACTTC. It yields the protein CATSSDRGYEQYF. The chain uses TRBV15 and TRBJ2-7; D is undetermined. Germline V gene sequence: CDR1 LNHNV, CDR2 YYDKDF (reference sequence). Trimming left V 3 bases short and J 3 bases short, with 9 bases between. The CDR3 has 13 amino acids.

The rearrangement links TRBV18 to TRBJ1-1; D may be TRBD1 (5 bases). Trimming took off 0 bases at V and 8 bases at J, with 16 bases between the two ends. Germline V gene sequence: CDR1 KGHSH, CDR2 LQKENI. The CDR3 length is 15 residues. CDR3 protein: CASSPPPPGGGEAFF. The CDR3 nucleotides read TGTGCCAGCTCACCACCCCCACCCGGGGGAGGGGAAGCTTTCTTT.

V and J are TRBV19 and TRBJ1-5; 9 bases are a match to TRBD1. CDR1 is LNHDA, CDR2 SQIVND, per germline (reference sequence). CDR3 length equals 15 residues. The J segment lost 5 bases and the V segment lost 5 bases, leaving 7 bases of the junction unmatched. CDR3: CASSQTGGDYQPQHF. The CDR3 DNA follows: TGTGCCAGTAGTCAAACAGGGGGCGATTATCAGCCCCAGCATTTT.

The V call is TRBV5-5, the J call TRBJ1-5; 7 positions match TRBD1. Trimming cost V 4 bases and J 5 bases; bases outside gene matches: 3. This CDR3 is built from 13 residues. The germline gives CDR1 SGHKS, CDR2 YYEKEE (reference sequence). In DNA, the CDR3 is TGTGCCAGCAGCCAAACAGGGGATCAGCCCCAGCATTTT. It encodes CASSQTGDQPQHF.

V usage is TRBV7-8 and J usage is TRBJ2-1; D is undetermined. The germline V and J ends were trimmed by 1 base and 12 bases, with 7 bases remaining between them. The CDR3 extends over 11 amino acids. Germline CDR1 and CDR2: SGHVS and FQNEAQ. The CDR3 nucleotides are TGTGCCAGCAGCTTAGGGCGCGGGCAGTTCTTC. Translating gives CASSLGRGQFF.

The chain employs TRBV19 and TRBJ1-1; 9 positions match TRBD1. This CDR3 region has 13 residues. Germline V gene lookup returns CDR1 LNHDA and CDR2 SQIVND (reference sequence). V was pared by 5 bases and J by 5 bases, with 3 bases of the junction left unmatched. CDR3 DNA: TGTGCCAGTAGTGGACAGGGGAGGACTGAAGCTTTCTTT. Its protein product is CASSGQGRTEAFF.

The CDR3 is CASNNYEQYF. The DNA of the CDR3 is TGTGCCAGCAACAACTACGAGCAGTACTTC. V and J are TRBV6-5 and TRBJ2-7; D gene ambiguous. Per germline, CDR1 MNHEY and CDR2 SVGAGI. Trimming shortened V by 7 bases and J by 3 bases, and 4 bases separated the two germline ends. This CDR3 spans 10 amino acids.

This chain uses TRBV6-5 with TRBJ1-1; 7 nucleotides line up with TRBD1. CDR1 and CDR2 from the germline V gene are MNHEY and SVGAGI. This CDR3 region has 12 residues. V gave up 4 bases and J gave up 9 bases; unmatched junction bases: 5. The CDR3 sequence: CASSSPGQKAFF. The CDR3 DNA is TGTGCCAGCAGTTCCCCGGGACAGAAAGCTTTCTTT.

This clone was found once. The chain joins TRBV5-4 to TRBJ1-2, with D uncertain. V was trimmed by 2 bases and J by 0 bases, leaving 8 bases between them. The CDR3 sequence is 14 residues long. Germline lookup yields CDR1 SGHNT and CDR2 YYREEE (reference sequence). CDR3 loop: CASSFIRTNYGYTF. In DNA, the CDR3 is TGTGCCAGCAGCTTTATCAGGACTAACTATGGCTACACCTTC.

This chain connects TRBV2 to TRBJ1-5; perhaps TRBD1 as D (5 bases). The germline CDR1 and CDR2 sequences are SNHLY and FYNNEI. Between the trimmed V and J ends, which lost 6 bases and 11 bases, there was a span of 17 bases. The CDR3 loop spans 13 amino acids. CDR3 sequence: CASSDTPSGSQHF. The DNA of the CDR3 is TGTGCCAGCAGCGACACGCCATCAGGGTCCCAGCATTTT. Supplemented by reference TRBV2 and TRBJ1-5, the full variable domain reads EPEVTQTPSHQVTQMGQEVILRCVPISNHLYFYWYRQILGQKVEFLVSFYNNEISEKSEIFDDQFSVERPDGSNFTLKIRSTKLEDSAMYFCASSDTPSGSQHFGDGTRLSIL.

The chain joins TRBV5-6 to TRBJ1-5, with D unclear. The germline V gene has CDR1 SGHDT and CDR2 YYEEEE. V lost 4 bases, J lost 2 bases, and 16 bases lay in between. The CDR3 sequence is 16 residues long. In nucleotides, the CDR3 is TGTGCCAGCAGCCTGATGGGTTCCCGGGGCAATCAGCCCCAGCATTTT. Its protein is CASSLMGSRGNQPQHF.

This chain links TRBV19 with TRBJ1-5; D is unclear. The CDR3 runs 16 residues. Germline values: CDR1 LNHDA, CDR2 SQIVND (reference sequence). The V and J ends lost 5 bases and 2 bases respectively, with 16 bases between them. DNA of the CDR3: TGTGCCAGTAGTCCTCGAGAGCTTCGGGGCAATCAGCCCCAGCATTTT. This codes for CASSPRELRGNQPQHF.

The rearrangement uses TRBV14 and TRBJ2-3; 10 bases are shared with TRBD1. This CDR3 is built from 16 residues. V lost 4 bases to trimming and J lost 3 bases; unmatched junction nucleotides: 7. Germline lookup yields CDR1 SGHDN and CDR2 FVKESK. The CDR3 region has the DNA TGTGCCAGCAGCCGCCTCCGGGACAGGGGTACAGATACGCAGTATTTT. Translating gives CASSRLRDRGTDTQYF.

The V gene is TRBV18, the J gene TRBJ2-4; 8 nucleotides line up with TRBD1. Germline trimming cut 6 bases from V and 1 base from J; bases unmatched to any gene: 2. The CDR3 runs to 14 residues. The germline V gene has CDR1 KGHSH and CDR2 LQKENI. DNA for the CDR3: TGTGCCAGCTCGACAGGGGAGGCCAAAAACATTCAGTACTTC. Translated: CASSTGEAKNIQYF.

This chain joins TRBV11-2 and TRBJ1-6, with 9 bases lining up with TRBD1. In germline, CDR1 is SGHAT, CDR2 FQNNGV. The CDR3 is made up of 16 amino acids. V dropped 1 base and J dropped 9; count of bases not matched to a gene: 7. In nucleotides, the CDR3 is TGTGCCAGCAGCTTAGGTCCCGGGACAGGGATTTCACCCCTCCACTTT. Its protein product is CASSLGPGTGISPLHF.

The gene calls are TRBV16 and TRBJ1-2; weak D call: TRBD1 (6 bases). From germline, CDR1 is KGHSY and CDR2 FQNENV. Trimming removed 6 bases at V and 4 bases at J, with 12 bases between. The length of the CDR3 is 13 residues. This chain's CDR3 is CASRGGSAYGYTF. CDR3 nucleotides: TGTGCCAGCAGAGGGGGATCTGCCTATGGCTACACCTTC.